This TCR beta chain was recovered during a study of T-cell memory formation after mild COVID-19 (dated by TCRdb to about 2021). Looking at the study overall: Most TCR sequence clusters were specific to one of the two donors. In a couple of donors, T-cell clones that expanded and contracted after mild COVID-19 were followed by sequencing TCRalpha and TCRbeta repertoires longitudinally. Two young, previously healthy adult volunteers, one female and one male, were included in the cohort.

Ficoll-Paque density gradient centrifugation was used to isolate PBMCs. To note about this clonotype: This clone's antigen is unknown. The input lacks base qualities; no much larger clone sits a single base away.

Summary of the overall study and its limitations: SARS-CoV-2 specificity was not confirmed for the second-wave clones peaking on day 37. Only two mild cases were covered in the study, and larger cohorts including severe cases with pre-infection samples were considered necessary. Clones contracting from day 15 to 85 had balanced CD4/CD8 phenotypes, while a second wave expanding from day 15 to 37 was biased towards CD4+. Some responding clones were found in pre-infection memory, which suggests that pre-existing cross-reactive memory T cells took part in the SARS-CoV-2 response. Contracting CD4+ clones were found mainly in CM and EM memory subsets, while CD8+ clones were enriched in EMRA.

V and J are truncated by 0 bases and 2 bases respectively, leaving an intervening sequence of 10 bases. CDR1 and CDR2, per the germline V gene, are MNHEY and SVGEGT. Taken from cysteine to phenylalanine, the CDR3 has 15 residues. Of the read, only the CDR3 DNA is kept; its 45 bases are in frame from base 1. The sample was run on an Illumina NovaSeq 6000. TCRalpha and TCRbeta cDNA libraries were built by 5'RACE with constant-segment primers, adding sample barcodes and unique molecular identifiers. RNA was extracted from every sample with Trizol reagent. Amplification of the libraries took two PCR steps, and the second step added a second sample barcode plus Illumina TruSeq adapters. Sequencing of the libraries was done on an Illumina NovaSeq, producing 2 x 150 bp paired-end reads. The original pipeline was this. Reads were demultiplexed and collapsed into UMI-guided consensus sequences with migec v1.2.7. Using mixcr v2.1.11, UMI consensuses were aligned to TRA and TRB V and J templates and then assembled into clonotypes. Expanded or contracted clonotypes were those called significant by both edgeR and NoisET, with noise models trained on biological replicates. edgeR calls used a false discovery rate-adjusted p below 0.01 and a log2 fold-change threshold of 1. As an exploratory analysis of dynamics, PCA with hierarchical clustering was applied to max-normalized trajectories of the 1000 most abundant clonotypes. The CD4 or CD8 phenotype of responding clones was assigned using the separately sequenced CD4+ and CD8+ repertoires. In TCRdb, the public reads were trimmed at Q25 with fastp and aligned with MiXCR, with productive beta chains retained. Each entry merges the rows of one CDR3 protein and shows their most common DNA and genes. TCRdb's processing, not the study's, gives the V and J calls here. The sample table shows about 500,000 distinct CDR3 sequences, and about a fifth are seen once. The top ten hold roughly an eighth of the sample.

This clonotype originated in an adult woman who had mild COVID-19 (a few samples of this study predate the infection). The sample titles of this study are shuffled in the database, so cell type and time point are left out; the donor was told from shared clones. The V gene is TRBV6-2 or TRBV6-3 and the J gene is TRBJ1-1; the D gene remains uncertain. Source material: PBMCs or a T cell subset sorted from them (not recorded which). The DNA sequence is TGTGCCAGCAGTTACTCGATCGGGTCCAACACTGAAGCTTTCTTT. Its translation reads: CASSYSIGSNTEAFF.